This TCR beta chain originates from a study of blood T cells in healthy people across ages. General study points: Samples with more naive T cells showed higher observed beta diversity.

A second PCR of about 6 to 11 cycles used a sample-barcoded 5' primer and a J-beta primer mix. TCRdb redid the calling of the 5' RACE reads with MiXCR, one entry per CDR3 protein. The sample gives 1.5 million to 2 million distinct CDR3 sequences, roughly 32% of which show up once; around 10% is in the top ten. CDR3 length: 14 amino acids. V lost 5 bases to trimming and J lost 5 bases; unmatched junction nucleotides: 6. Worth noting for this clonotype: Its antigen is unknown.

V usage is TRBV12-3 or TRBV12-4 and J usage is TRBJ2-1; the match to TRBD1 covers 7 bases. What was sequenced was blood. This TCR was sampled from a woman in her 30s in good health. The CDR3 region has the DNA TGTGCCAGCAGTGAGCTCGACAGGGACAATGAGCAGTTCTTC. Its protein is CASSELDRDNEQFF.